The 5 T cell receptor beta chains below were found in one sample sequenced in a study of CD8+ T cells in alopecia areata. Sequencing templates came from extracted RNA that was reverse transcribed into cDNA. Measured with immunoSEQ multiplex PCR; TCRdb has only the in-frame clones, and not every one. Among some 180,000 clones, 63% were seen once, and the ten largest hold 1.5% to 2%. The sample in question was CD4+ T cells sorted from blood, obtained at week 0. The source of these receptors is a human donor with alopecia areata.

The V call is TRBV7-3, the J call TRBJ2-5, with 9 bases aligning to TRBD1. The CDR3 is made up of 17 amino acids. The germline V gene has CDR1 SGHTA and CDR2 FQGTGA. With V trimmed by 1 base and J by 5 bases, 11 bases remained unmatched. The CDR3 reads CASSLRGQGSTAETQYF. The CDR3 nucleotides are TGTGCCAGCAGCTTAAGGGGACAGGGTTCCACCGCGGAGACCCAGTACTTC.

The chain uses TRBV6-6 and TRBJ2-2, with 7 bases identical to TRBD1. V lost 6 bases and J lost 4; bases outside the gene matches: 8. The CDR3 runs 15 residues. Germline CDR1 and CDR2: MNHNY and SVGAGI (reference sequence). CDR3 amino acids: CASSDRDRATGELFF. For the CDR3, the DNA is TGTGCCAGCAGCGACCGGGACAGAGCCACCGGGGAGCTGTTTTTT.

The chain links TRBV29-1 to TRBJ1-1; D is unresolved. V was cut by 5 bases and J by 1 base, with 8 bases left in between. Germline-derived CDR1 and CDR2 are SQVTM and ANQGSEA. The CDR3 consists of 12 residues. This CDR3 is CSVKEGNTEAFF. The CDR3 DNA is TGCAGCGTTAAGGAAGGGAACACTGAAGCTTTCTTT. The whole variable domain, remainder taken from reference TRBV29-1 and TRBJ1-1, is SAVISQKPSRDICQRGTSLTIQCQVDSQVTMMFWYRQQPGQSLTLIATANQGSEATYESGFVIDKFPISRPNLTFSTLTVSNMSPEDSSIYLCSVKEGNTEAFFGQGTRLTVV.

The V and J genes are TRBV29-1 and TRBJ2-3, with D uncertain. V dropped 1 base and J dropped 0 bases, with 8 bases sitting between them. The CDR3 spans 14 residues. CDR1 SQVTM and CDR2 ANQGSEA come from the germline V gene. The CDR3 DNA reads TGCAGCGTTGAAGCCAAGGGCAGCACAGATACGCAGTATTTT. Residues: CSVEAKGSTDTQYF.

This clone has only one observation. This chain connects TRBV7-2 to TRBJ2-3; no clear D gene. Germline CDR1 and CDR2: SGHTA and FQGNSA. The germline V and J ends were trimmed by 5 bases and 0 bases, with 15 bases remaining between them. CDR3 size: 16 residues. This CDR3 is CASSARPSPSTDTQYF. The CDR3 DNA is TGTGCCAGCAGCGCTCGCCCTTCCCCTAGCACAGATACGCAGTATTTT.